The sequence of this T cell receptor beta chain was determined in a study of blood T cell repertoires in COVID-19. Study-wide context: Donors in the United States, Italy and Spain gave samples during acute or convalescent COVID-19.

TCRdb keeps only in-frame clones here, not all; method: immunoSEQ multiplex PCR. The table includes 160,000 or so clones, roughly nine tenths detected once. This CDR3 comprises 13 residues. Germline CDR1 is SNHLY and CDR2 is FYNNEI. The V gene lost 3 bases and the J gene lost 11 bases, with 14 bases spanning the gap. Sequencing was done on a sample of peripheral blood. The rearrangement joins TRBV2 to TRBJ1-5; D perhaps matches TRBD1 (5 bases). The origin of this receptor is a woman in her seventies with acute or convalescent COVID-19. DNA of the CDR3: TGTGCCAGCAGTGAGGTAGGGGTTGGGGCCCAGCATTTT. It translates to CASSEVGVGAQHF.